This section outlines one T cell receptor beta chain sequence together with its context. Only in-frame clones appear in the TCRdb table, and some are missing; sequencing was by immunoSEQ multiplex PCR. Seen here are 140,000 or so clones, about 85% observed once, and the top ten hold less than 3.5%. The CDR3 consists of 15 residues. Germline CDR1 reads SGHNT; CDR2 reads YYREEE (reference sequence). Trimming removed 2 bases from V and 1 base from J, with 12 bases in between. This sample stems from a study of blood T cell repertoires in COVID-19. Study-wide background: Donors in the United States, Italy and Spain gave samples during acute or convalescent COVID-19. In each case, the material was cDNA or gDNA derived from T cells, B-cell-depleted T cells, or PBMCs.

Specimen: peripheral blood. This clonotype was obtained from a human donor with acute or convalescent COVID-19. The donor label of this sample is uncertain. V gene TRBV5-4 combines with J gene TRBJ1-1; D ambiguous. CDR3 coding DNA: TGTGCCAGCAGCTTCACCTCGGGAGCGAACACTGAAGCTTTCTTT. Translating gives CASSFTSGANTEAFF.